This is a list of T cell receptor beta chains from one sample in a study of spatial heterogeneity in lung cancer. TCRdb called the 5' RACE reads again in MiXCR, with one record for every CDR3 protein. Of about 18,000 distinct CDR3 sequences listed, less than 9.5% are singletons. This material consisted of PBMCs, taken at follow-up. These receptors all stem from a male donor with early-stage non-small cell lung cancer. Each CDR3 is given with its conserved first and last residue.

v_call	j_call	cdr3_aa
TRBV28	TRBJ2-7	CASSAWATGGDYEQYF
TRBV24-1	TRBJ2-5	CATSGAGAQETQYF
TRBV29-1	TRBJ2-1	CSVDLGQGFIEQFF
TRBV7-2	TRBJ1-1	CASSLATQGGVKAFF
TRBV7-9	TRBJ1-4	CASSLFVNEKLFF
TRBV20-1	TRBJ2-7	CSARGQATYEQYF
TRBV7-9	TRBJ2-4	CASSQGSGAKNIQYF
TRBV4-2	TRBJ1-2	CASSQEGADGYTF
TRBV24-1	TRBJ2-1	CATSGSTSYNEQFF
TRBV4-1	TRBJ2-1	CASSQDPGLGSYNEQFF
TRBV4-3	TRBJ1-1	CASSQGLGGIEAFF
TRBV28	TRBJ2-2	CASSSGDLLTGELFF
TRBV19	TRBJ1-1	CASTVGYTEAFF
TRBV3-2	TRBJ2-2	CASSQDGTANTGELFF
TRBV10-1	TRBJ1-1	CASGDGHTEAFF
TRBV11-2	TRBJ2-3	CASSLVWTSDTDKGLRHTDTQYF
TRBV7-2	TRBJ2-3	CASSLNSGGGDTQYF
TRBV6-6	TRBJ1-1	CASKDRGQLNTEAFF
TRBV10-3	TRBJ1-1	CAISEGGRNTEAFF
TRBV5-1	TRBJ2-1	CASWPRPTKEFF
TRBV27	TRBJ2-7	CASSSSSFRGDSYYEQYF
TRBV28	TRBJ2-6	CASRLRSDSGANVLTF
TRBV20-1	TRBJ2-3	CSASGALAGARTDTQYF
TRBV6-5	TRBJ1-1	CASARGTEAFF